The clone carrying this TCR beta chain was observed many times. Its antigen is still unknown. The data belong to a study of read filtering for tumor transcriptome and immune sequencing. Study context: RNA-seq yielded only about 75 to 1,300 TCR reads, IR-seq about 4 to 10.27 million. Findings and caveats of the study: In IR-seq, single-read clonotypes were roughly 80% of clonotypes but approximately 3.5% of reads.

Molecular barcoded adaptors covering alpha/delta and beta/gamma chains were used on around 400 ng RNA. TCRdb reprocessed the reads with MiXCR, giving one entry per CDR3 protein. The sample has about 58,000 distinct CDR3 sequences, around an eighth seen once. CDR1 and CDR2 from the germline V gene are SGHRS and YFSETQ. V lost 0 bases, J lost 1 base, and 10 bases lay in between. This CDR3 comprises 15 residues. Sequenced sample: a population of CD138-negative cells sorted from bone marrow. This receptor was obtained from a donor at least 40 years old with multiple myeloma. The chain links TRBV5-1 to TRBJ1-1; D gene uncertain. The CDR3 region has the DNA TGCGCCAGCAGCTTGGAAAGCTCCCAGAACACTGAAGCTTTCTTT. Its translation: CASSLESSQNTEAFF.